These 25 T cell receptor beta chains share one sample of origin, sequenced in a study of blood T cell repertoires in COVID-19. Produced via immunoSEQ multiplex PCR; TCRdb's table is partial and in-frame only. The sample lists just under 65,000 clones; about 80% were seen once. Source material: peripheral blood. The receptors here all came from an elderly woman with acute or convalescent COVID-19.

The chain carries TRBV28 and TRBJ2-7; possible D gene TRBD1, 6 bases. This CDR3 is 16 amino acids long. The germline V gene encodes CDR1 MDHEN and CDR2 SYDVKM. V lost 1 base and J lost 0, with 13 bases in between. The CDR3 sequence: CASSLYPRDNSYEQYF. The DNA for the CDR3 is TGTGCCAGCAGTTTATACCCTCGGGACAACTCCTACGAGCAGTACTTC.

The V call is TRBV6-1, the J call TRBJ1-1; no reliable D call. The CDR3 runs 14 residues. Trimming removed 0 bases at V and 0 bases at J, with 5 bases between. Germline V gives CDR1 MNHNS, CDR2 SASEGT. The DNA for the CDR3 is TGTGCCAGCAGTGAAGCGGGCTTGAACACTGAAGCTTTCTTT. This codes for CASSEAGLNTEAFF.

The V gene is TRBV9, the J gene TRBJ2-1, with 9 bases that match TRBD2. Germline lookup yields CDR1 SGDLS and CDR2 YYNGEE. This CDR3 has 14 amino acids. Germline trimming cut 3 bases from V and 7 bases from J; bases unmatched to any gene: 5. The CDR3 spells CASSELAGFNEQFF. In DNA, the CDR3 is TGTGCCAGCAGCGAGCTAGCGGGATTTAATGAGCAGTTCTTC.

V usage is TRBV5-1 and J usage is TRBJ2-1; 7 nucleotides match TRBD2. The CDR3 spans 16 residues. J was trimmed by 8 bases and V by 4 bases; bases with no gene match: 15. The V gene's germline CDR1 is SGHRS and CDR2 YFSETQ. The CDR3 reads CASSPDPVGTIHEQFF. The CDR3, as DNA: TGCGCCAGCAGCCCCGATCCGGTGGGGACTATTCATGAGCAGTTCTTC. Supplemented by reference TRBV5-1 and TRBJ2-1, the full variable domain reads KAGVTQTPRYLIKTRGQQVTLSCSPISGHRSVSWYQQTPGQGLQFLFEYFSETQRNKGNFPGRFSGRQFSNSRSEMNVSTLELGDSALYLCASSPDPVGTIHEQFFGPGTRLTVL.

The chain recombines TRBV6-1 with TRBJ1-5; unclear D gene. Trimming left V 3 bases short and J 6 bases short, with 6 bases between. The CDR3 is 12 residues long. Germline assignment: CDR1 MNHNS and CDR2 SASEGT. The CDR3 protein is CASSDPFQPQHF. The CDR3 DNA reads as TGTGCCAGCAGTGATCCCTTTCAGCCCCAGCATTTT.

The chain couples TRBV24-1 to TRBJ1-2; 9 bases are shared with TRBD1. From germline, CDR1 is KGHDR and CDR2 SFDVKD. There are 15 residues in the CDR3. The V gene end was trimmed by 5 bases and the J gene end by 2 bases; junction bases not matched to a gene: 5. This CDR3 reads CATSGSGTGNYGYTF. The CDR3 DNA reads TGTGCCACCAGTGGTTCCGGGACAGGGAACTATGGCTACACCTTC.

The V call is TRBV12-3 or TRBV12-4, the J call TRBJ2-6, with D unclear. V lost 7 bases and J 4 bases, leaving 8 bases between the germline ends. The CDR3 is made up of 13 amino acids. The CDR3 sequence: CASTRGGANVLTF. The CDR3 DNA sequence: TGTGCCAGCACCCGCGGCGGGGCCAACGTCCTGACTTTC.

This chain uses TRBV28 with TRBJ1-5; D is possibly TRBD1 (6 bases). Trimming took off 6 bases at V and 7 bases at J, with 22 bases between the two ends. Germline V gives CDR1 MDHEN, CDR2 SYDVKM. The CDR3 is made up of 16 amino acids. CDR3 bases: TGTGCCAGCAGACAACAATGGACAGAAATTGACCAGCCCCAGCATTTT. This gives the protein CASRQQWTEIDQPQHF.

V and J are TRBV5-1 and TRBJ1-6; D may be TRBD1 (6 bases). The CDR3 runs to 14 residues. Trimming left V 3 bases short and J 7 bases short, with 11 bases between. Germline values: CDR1 SGHRS, CDR2 YFSETQ. The CDR3 reads CASSSRDTNSPLHF. In DNA, the CDR3 is TGCGCCAGCAGCTCCCGGGACACAAATTCACCCCTCCACTTT.

The chain joins TRBV7-2 to TRBJ2-1, with 9 bases matching TRBD1. Looked up from germline, CDR1 is SGHTA and CDR2 is FQGNSA. The CDR3 has 14 residues. Trimming took 5 bases from V and 6 from J; bases not matched to a gene: 5. The CDR3 DNA reads as TGTGCCAGCAGCCTCGGGACAGGGCTCAATGAGCAGTTCTTC. Translating it yields CASSLGTGLNEQFF.

V is TRBV18 and J is TRBJ2-7, with D perhaps TRBD2 (5 bases). Trimming removed 4 bases at V and 0 bases at J, with 13 bases between. Germline V CDR1 and CDR2: KGHSH, LQKENI. The CDR3 covers 15 residues. The CDR3 is CASSLAGVSSYEQYF. The CDR3, as DNA: TGTGCCAGCTCACTGGCCGGGGTGAGCTCCTACGAGCAGTACTTC.

The chain joins TRBV7-8 to TRBJ2-3; D is perhaps TRBD2 (5 bases). V was cut by 1 base and J by 0 bases, with 11 bases left in between. This CDR3 is built from 16 residues. The germline gives CDR1 SGHVS, CDR2 FQNEAQ. The CDR3: CASSLGRGYSTDTQYF. CDR3 bases: TGTGCCAGCAGCTTAGGTCGGGGTTACAGCACAGATACGCAGTATTTT.

The chain employs TRBV28 and TRBJ2-1; 11 bases align to TRBD2. Per germline, CDR1 MDHEN and CDR2 SYDVKM. Unmatched junction bases numbered 14, after V lost 1 base and J lost 6 bases. The CDR3 extends over 19 amino acids. The CDR3 nucleotides are TGTGCCAGCAGTTTATCCCCCCCTCGTAGCGGGAGGGACTTCAATGAGCAGTTCTTC. It yields the protein CASSLSPPRSGRDFNEQFF.

Points on this clone: The junction departs from germline at one end; a sequencing error may be responsible. The chain carries TRBV7-7 and TRBJ2-7, with D possibly TRBD2 on 5 matching bases. Per the germline V gene, CDR1 is SSHAT and CDR2 is FNYEAQ (reference sequence). CDR3 length: 14 residues. CDR3 sequence: CASSQSSPPGEQYF. The CDR3 DNA reads TGTGCTAGCAGCCAAAGCAGCCCCCCGGGGGAGCAGTACTTC.

The rearrangement links TRBV7-2 to TRBJ2-1; weak D call: TRBD2 (6 bases). The CDR3 covers 14 residues. Trimming left V 6 bases short and J 2 bases short, with 11 bases between. Looked up from germline, CDR1 is SGHTA and CDR2 is FQGNSA. As DNA, the CDR3 is TGTGCCAGCAGTCTAGCGCCGACCTACAATGAGCAGTTCTTC. Its protein is CASSLAPTYNEQFF.

The chain's CDR3 is CASSYPGTGGGYTF. The CDR3 DNA is TGTGCCAGCAGTTACCCTGGGACAGGGGGAGGCTACACCTTC. This chain links TRBV6-5 with TRBJ1-2; 11 bases map to TRBD1. The CDR3 has 14 residues. CDR1 and CDR2 from the germline V gene are MNHEY and SVGAGI. The V and J ends lost 2 bases and 8 bases, in that order; junction bases with no gene match: 4.

On this clone itself: Other DNA sequences in the same sample also yield this CDR3. V usage is TRBV18 and J usage is TRBJ2-1; the match to TRBD1 covers 9 bases. Trimming cost V 3 bases and J 4 bases; bases outside gene matches: 1. The CDR3 runs to 14 residues. The V gene's germline CDR1 is KGHSH and CDR2 LQKENI. CDR3 region: CASSPGTGYNEQFF. The DNA of the CDR3 is TGTGCCAGCTCACCCGGGACAGGGTACAATGAGCAGTTCTTC.

V and J are TRBV5-1 and TRBJ2-5; D is perhaps TRBD2 (6 bases). The V gene's germline CDR1 is SGHRS and CDR2 YFSETQ. This CDR3 region has 15 residues. Trimming took off 4 bases at V and 4 bases at J, with 17 bases between the two ends. CDR3 loop: CASSPQDYPGETQYF. CDR3 in DNA: TGCGCCAGCAGCCCCCAGGACTACCCCGGAGAGACCCAGTACTTC.

The rearrangement uses TRBV5-5 and TRBJ2-7, with D possibly TRBD2 on 5 matching bases. V dropped 0 bases and J dropped 3 bases, with 13 bases sitting between them. The CDR3 covers 15 residues. Germline loops: CDR1 SGHKS, CDR2 YYEKEE (reference sequence). CDR3 sequence (DNA): TGTGCCAGCAGCTTGGGCCCGGGATTTAACTACGAGCAGTACTTC. This sequence encodes CASSLGPGFNYEQYF.

The J gene is TRBJ1-1, the V gene TRBV27, with a weak D call TRBD1 (5 bases). CDR1 and CDR2 from the germline V gene are MNHEY and SMNVEV (reference sequence). The CDR3 length is 14 residues. Trimming pared 2 bases from V and 1 base from J, leaving 8 bases between. CDR3: CASSLRDSNTEAFF. Written as DNA, the CDR3 is TGTGCCAGCAGTTTACGGGACTCGAACACTGAAGCTTTCTTT.

V usage is TRBV5-1 and J usage is TRBJ2-1, with D unresolved. The CDR3 is 14 amino acids. Looked up from germline, CDR1 is SGHRS and CDR2 is YFSETQ. V was trimmed by 4 bases and J by 10 bases, leaving 18 bases between them. The CDR3 region has the DNA TGCGCCAGCAGCGCTGCCCCGGTTACTTCCGAGCAGTTCTTC. Residues: CASSAAPVTSEQFF.

The chain joins TRBV5-1 to TRBJ2-3, with 9 bases that match TRBD2. V gave up 0 bases and J gave up 7 bases; unmatched junction bases: 6. In germline, CDR1 is SGHRS, CDR2 YFSETQ. The CDR3 consists of 15 residues. CDR3 in amino acids: CASSLAVSSGNTQYF. In DNA form, the CDR3 reads TGCGCCAGCAGCTTGGCCGTGTCTAGCGGGAATACGCAGTATTTT.

As DNA, the CDR3 is TGTGCCAGCAGCTTGACAGGGGATGCGGACAATCAGCCCCAGCATTTT. Encoded protein: CASSLTGDADNQPQHF. The rearrangement uses TRBV5-6 and TRBJ1-5; 7 bases align to TRBD1. The length of the CDR3 is 16 residues. Germline V lookup: CDR1 SGHDT, CDR2 YYEEEE. Losses at the gene ends were 1 base for V and 3 bases for J; bases not matched to a gene: 7.

This chain connects TRBV5-1 to TRBJ1-4, with TRBD1 as a possible D gene (5 bases). Germline V gene sequence: CDR1 SGHRS, CDR2 YFSETQ. This CDR3 comprises 15 residues. Trimming left V 0 bases short and J 0 bases short, with 6 bases between. Here the CDR3 DNA reads TGCGCCAGCAGCTTGGTACAGGCAACTAATGAAAAACTGTTTTTT. This translates into CASSLVQATNEKLFF.

The CDR3 here is CASSYGLETYEQFF. CDR3 bases: TGTGCCAGCAGTTACGGACTCGAAACCTATGAGCAGTTCTTC. This chain joins TRBV6-5 and TRBJ2-1; a weak D match, TRBD2 (5 bases). CDR3 length: 14 residues. Trimming took 2 bases from V and 8 from J, leaving 13 bases between them. In germline, CDR1 is MNHEY, CDR2 SVGAGI.